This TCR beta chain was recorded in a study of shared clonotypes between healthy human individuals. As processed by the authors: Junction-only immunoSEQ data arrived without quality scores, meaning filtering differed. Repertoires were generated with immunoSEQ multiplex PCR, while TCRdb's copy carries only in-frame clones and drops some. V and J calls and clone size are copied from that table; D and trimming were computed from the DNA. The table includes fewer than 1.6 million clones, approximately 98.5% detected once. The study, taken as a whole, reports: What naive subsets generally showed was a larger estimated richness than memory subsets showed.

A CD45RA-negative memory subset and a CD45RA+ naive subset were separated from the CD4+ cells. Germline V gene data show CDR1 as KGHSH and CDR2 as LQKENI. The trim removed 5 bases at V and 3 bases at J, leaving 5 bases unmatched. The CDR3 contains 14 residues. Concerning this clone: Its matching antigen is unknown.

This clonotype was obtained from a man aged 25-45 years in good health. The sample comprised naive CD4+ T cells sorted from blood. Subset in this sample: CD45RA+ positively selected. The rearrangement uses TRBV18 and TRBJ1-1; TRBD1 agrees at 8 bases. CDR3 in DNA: TGTGCCAGCTCATACCAGGGGGCCGACACTGAAGCTTTCTTT. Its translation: CASSYQGADTEAFF.